This T cell receptor (beta chain) was sequenced in a study of cytomegalovirus exposure and HLA in healthy donors. In this sample, this clone turned up a few times. The V gene lost 2 bases and the J gene lost 4 bases, with 14 bases spanning the gap. Per the germline V gene, CDR1 is MDHEN and CDR2 is SYDVKM. The CDR3 has 15 residues. The PCR ran on 60 Vbeta and 13 Jbeta primers. Sequencing used immunoSEQ multiplex PCR; TCRdb keeps in-frame clones, though not all of them. The table lists 75,000 to 100,000 clones, roughly 8.2% of them singletons. The sequencing sample was made of PBMCs. The chain couples TRBV28 to TRBJ1-2; a weak D match, TRBD1 (6 bases). This TCR was sampled from a man aged 45 to 65 in good health and CMV-seronegative. The CDR3 spells CASSLGQGTLYGYTF. DNA for the CDR3: TGTGCCAGCAGTTTAGGCCAGGGGACACTCTATGGCTACACCTTC.